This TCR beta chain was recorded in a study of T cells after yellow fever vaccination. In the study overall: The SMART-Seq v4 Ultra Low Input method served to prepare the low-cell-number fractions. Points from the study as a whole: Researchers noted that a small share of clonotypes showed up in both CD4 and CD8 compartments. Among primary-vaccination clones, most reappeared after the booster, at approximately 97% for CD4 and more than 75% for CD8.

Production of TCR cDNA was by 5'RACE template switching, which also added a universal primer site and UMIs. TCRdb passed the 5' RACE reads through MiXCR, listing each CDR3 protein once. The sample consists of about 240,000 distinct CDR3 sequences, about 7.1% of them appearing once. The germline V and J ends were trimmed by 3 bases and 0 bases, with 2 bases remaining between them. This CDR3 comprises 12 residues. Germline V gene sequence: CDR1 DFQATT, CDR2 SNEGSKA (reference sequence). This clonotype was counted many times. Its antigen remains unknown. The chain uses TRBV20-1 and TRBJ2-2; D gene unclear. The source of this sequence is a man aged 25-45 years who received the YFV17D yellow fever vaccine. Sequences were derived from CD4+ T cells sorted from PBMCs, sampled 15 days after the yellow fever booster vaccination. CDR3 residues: CSARTNTGELFF. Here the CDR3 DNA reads TGCAGTGCTAGGACGAACACCGGGGAGCTGTTTTTT.